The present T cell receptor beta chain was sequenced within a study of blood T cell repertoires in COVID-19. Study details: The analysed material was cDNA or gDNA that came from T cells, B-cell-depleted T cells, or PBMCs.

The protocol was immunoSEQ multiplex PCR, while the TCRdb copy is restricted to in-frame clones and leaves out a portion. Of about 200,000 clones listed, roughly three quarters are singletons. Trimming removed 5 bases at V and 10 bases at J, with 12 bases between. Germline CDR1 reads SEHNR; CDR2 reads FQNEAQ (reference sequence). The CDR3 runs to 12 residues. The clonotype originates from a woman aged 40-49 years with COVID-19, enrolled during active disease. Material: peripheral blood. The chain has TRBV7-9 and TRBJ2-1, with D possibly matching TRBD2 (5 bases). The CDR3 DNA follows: TGTGCCAGCAGCCTACTAGTTAACGAGCAGTTCTTC. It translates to CASSLLVNEQFF.